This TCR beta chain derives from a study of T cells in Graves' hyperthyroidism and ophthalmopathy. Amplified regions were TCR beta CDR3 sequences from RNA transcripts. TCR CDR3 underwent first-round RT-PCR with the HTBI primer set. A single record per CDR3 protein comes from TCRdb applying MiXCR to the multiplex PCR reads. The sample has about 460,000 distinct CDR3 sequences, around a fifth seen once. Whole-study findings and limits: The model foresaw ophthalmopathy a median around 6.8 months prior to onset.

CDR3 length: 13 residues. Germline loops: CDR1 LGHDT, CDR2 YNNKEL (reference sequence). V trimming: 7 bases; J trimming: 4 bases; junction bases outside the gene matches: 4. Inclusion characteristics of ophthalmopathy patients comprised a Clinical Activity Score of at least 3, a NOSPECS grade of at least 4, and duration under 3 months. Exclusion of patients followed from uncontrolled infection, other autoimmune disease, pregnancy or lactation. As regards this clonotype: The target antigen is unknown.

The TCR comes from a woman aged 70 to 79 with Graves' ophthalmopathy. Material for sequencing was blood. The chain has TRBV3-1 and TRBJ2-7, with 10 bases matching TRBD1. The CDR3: CASKDRGRYEQYF. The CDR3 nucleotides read TGTGCCAGCAAAGACAGGGGGCGGTACGAGCAGTACTTC.